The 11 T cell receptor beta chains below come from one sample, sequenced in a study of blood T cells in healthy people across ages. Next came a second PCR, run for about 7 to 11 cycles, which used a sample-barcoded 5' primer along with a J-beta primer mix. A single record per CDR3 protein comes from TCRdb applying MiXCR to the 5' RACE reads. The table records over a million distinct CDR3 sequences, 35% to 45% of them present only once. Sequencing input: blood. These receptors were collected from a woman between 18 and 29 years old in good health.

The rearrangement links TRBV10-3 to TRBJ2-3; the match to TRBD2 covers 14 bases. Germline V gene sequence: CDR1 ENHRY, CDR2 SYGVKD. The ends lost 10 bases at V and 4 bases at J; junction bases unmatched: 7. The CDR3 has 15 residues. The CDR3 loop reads CATQTSGGAADTQYF. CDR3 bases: TGTGCCACCCAGACTAGCGGGGGGGCTGCAGATACGCAGTATTTT.

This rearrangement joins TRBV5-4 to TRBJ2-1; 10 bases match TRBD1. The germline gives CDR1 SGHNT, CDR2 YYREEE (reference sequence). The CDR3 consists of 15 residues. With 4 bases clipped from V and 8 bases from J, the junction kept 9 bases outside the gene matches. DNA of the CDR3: TGTGCCAGCAGCCCCGGGACAGGGGTATTCGATGAGCAGTTCTTC. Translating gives CASSPGTGVFDEQFF.

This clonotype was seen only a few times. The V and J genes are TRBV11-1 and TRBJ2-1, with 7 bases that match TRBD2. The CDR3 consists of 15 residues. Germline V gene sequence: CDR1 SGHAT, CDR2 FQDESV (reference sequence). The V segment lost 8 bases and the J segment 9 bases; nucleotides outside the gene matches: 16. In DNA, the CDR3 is TGTGCCAGCGTGGGTCCGACTAGCTACTCGGGTGAGCAGTTCTTC. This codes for CASVGPTSYSGEQFF.

CDR3 residues: CASRPLWLAGGPTTGELFF. As DNA, the CDR3 is TGTGCCAGCCGTCCTCTTTGGCTAGCGGGAGGCCCGACCACCGGGGAGCTGTTTTTT. The chain links TRBV7-9 to TRBJ2-2, with 11 bases identical to TRBD2. Germline CDR1 and CDR2: SEHNR and FQNEAQ (reference sequence). The length of the CDR3 is 19 residues. J was trimmed by 4 bases and V by 8 bases; bases with no gene match: 18.

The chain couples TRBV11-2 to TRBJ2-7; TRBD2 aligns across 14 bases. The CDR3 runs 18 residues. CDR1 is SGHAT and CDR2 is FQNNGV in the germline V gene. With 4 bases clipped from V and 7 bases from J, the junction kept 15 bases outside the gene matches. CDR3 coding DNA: TGTGCCAGCAGCTCAACCCGAGGGACTAGCGGGAGTCCAAATGAGCAGTACTTC. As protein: CASSSTRGTSGSPNEQYF.

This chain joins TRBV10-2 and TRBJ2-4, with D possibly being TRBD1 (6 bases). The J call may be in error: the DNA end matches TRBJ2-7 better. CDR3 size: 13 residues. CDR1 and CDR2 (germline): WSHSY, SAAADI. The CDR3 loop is CASSHHRVDEQYF. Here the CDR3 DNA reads TGCGCCAGCAGTCACCACAGGGTAGACGAGCAGTACTTC.

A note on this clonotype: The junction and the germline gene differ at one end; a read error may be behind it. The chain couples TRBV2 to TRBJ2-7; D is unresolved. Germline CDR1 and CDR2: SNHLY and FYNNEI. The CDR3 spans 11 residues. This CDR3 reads CASSELYERYF. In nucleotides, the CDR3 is TGTGCCAGCAGTGAACTCTACGAGCGGTACTTC.

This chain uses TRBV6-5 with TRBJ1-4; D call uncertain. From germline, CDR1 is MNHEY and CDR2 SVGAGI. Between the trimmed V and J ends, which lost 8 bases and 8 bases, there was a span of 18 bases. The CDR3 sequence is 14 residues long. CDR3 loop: CASRRSETSEKLFF. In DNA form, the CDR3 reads TGTGCCAGCCGCAGGTCGGAGACAAGCGAAAAACTGTTTTTT.

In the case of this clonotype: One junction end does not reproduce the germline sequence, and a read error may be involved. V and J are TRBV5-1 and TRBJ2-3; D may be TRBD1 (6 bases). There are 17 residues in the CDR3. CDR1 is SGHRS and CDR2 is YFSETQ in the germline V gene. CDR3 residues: CAGSLTTDSLSTDTQYF. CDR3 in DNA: TGCGCCGGCAGCTTGACCACGGACAGCCTAAGCACAGATACGCAGTATTTT.

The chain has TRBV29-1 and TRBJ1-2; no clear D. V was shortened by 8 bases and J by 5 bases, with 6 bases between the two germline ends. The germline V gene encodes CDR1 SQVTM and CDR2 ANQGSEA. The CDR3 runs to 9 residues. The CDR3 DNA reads TGCAGCCCCAGTTATGGCTACACCTTC. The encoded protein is CSPSYGYTF.

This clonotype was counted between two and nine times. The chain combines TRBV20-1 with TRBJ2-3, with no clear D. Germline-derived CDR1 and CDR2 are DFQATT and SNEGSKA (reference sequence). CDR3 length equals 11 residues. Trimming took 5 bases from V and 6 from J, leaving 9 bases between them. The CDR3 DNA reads TGCAGTGCTCCTATTGGGGATACGCAGTATTTT. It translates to CSAPIGDTQYF.